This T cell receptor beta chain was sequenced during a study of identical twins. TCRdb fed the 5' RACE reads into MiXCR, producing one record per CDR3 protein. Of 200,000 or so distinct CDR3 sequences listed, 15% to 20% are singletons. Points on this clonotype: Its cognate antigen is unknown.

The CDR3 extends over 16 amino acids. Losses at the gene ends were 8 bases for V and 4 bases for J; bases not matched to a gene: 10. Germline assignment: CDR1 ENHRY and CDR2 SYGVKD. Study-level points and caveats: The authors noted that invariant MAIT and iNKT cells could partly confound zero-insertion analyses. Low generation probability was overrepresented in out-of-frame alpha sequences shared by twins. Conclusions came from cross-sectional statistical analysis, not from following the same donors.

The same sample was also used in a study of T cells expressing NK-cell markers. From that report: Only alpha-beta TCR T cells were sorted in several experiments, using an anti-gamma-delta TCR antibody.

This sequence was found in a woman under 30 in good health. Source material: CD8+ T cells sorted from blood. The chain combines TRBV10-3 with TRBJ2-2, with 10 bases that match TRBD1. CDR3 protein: CAIGDRDRGSTGELFF. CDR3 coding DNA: TGTGCCATCGGGGACCGGGACAGGGGTAGCACCGGGGAGCTGTTTTTT.